This T cell receptor beta chain was identified during a study of immune evolution from preneoplasia to lung adenocarcinoma. This clone has just one count. Germline lookup yields CDR1 SGHRS and CDR2 YFSETQ. Trimming took off 2 bases at V and 4 bases at J, with 11 bases between the two ends. This CDR3 has 14 residues. Sequenced by immunoSEQ multiplex PCR; TCRdb stores in-frame clones only, minus some. The sample records around 10,000 clones, approximately 83% being singletons. What was sequenced was FFPE normal lung tissue adjacent to the tumor. The receptor's source is a person in their sixties or seventies with lung adenocarcinoma. Some clones in this sample may be carry-over from other donors' samples. The chain employs TRBV5-1 and TRBJ2-3; D is perhaps TRBD1 (6 bases). The CDR3 loop is CASSFNREADTQYF. DNA for the CDR3: TGCGCCAGCAGCTTCAACAGGGAAGCAGATACGCAGTATTTT.